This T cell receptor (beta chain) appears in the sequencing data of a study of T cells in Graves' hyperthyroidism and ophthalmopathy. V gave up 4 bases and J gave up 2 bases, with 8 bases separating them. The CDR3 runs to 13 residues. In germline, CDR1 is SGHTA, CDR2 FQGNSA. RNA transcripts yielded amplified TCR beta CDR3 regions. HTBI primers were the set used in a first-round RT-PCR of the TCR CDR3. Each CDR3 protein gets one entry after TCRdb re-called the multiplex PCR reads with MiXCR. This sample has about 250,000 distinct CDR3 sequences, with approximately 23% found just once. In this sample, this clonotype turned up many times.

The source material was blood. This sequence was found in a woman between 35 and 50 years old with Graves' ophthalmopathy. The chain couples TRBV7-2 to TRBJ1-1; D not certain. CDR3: CASSSTINTEAFF. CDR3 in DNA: TGTGCCAGCAGCTCAACAATCAACACTGAAGCTTTCTTT.